The sample holds a few counts of the clone carrying this T cell receptor (beta chain). What it binds is not known. Cells sorted as Tregs were CD4+, CD25+ and CD127-/low. Study outcomes and limitations: Larger-cohort validation covered only one TCR beta V-J rearrangement. Tumor memory CD4+ T cell TCR gene usage was found to cluster with blood and lymph node memory CD4+ cells and with lymph node naive CD4+ cells.

Constant-region reverse primers amplified full-length variable regions, followed by semi-nested Nested Universal Primer A PCR. TCRdb reanalysed the 5' RACE reads using MiXCR and keeps one entry per CDR3 protein. The table shows around 50,000 distinct CDR3 sequences, with more than 25% occurring only once. Germline V gene lookup returns CDR1 MGHRA and CDR2 YSYEKL. Trimming removed 0 bases from V and 2 bases from J, with 16 bases in between. The CDR3 has 17 amino acids. The sequence was collected from a female donor with breast cancer. The J gene is TRBJ2-5, the V gene TRBV4-1, with TRBD2 as a possible D gene (5 bases). The sequenced sample was tumor-infiltrating Tregs sorted from the breast tumor. CDR3 bases: TGCGCCAGCAGCCAAGATTTCTTTCCCGGGAAACAAGAGACCCAGTACTTC. It yields the protein CASSQDFFPGKQETQYF.